A selection of T cell receptor beta chains follows, all from one sample in a study of spatial heterogeneity in lung cancer. One entry per CDR3 protein, called by TCRdb with MiXCR from the 5' RACE reads. The sample contains 14,000 to 15,000 distinct CDR3 sequences, 9.5% to 14% of which appear only once. The specimen comprised PBMCs, sampled at surgery. Receptor source: a female donor with early-stage non-small cell lung cancer. The conserved cysteine and the conserved F or W are not part of the CDR3 here. Size tells how often a clone was seen (once, few, many) or the class of an expanded clone, and some rows leave it out.

>TRBJ1-1|many|TRBV29-1|12
SVAQSAGLTEAF
>TRBJ2-7|many|TRBV19|12
ASSPPGGGYEQY
>TRBJ1-1|-|TRBV9|11
ASTGSENTEAF
>TRBJ1-4|many|TRBV7-2|12
ASRTDRGNEKLF
>TRBJ2-7|many|TRBV6-5|10
ASKRGPYEQY
>TRBJ1-5|many|TRBV7-9|12
ASSLEGLNQPQH
>TRBJ2-1|-|TRBV20-1|12
SARHPPAYNEQF
>TRBJ1-2|few|TRBV28|11
ASSLKGSYGYT
>TRBJ2-1|many|TRBV11-2|13
ASSSGTSFYNEQF
>TRBJ1-5|many|TRBV19|12
ASSNGQRVKPQH
>TRBJ2-2|few|TRBV27|15
ASSFQRPGANTGELF
>TRBJ1-1|many|TRBV18|13
ASSPGTGMNTEAF
>TRBJ2-1|many|TRBV19|12
ASSRLGGANEQF
>TRBJ1-1|many|TRBV7-8|11
ASSLEGFTEAF
>TRBJ2-5|few|TRBV12-3/TRBV12-4|13
ASSVGGHDRVTQY
>TRBJ1-1|many|TRBV7-3|11
ASSRTVNTEAF
>TRBJ2-7|many|TRBV20-1|11
SAHRDRQYEQY
>TRBJ1-2|many|TRBV2|12
ASRVEREGRGYT
>TRBJ2-5|many|TRBV5-1|12
ASSRGGAGETQY
>TRBJ1-5|many|TRBV6-1|14
ASSERASGRGQPQH
>TRBJ2-2|many|TRBV18|13
ASSPPTWNTGELF
>TRBJ1-4|many|TRBV2|15
ASSEEGTGGVGEKLF
>TRBJ2-5|-|TRBV29-1|13
SVEDIVSAGETQY
>TRBJ1-6|many|TRBV6-6|13
ASKQGTGENSPLH
>TRBJ2-5|many|TRBV5-1|13
ASSLAGTGVETQY
>TRBJ2-3|-|TRBV4-2|14
ASSQNLAGGTDTQY
>TRBJ1-5|-|TRBV28|18
ASRTPQAGGRAYSNQPQH
>TRBJ2-7|-|TRBV30|10
AWSVLTYEQY
>TRBJ2-7|few|TRBV20-1|14
SARDLLIAGGAKQY
>TRBJ2-3|many|TRBV10-2|16
ASKKQGPSGGPTDTQY
>TRBJ2-7|medium-sized|TRBV7-8|11
ASRRGQSYEQY
>TRBJ1-1|many|TRBV28|12
ASNTVGGNTEAF
>TRBJ2-5|many|TRBV20-1|11
SAEKQGTETQY
>TRBJ2-2|many|TRBV12-3/TRBV12-4|13
ASRNVGGHTGELF
>TRBJ1-2|many|TRBV24-1|11
ATSAGTGDGYT
>TRBJ2-7|few|TRBV4-1|13
ASSIQGGSVYEQY
>TRBJ2-2|many|TRBV5-1|14
ASRYPGTRNTGELF
>TRBJ2-4|many|TRBV6-1|13
ASTLQGVAKNIQY
>TRBJ2-1|-|TRBV13|14
ASSSRTSGGINEQF
>TRBJ2-3|many|TRBV7-2|16
ASSLYGASGGATDTQY
>TRBJ1-5|-|TRBV27|15
ASSFERYADRVQPQH
>TRBJ2-5|many|TRBV7-7|13
ASSSGLAASETQY
>TRBJ1-1|-|TRBV3-1|11
ASSPDPGTEAF
>TRBJ2-4|medium-sized|TRBV28|13
ASNRVDTDKNIQY
>TRBJ1-5|many|TRBV19|12
ASSATGGGQPQH
>TRBJ2-7|many|TRBV6-2/TRBV6-3|14
ASSYSSQILSYEQY
>TRBJ2-6|medium-sized|TRBV12-3/TRBV12-4|9
ASRRANVLT
>TRBJ2-7|many|TRBV3-1|13
ASSHTGRGTYEQY
>TRBJ2-6|many|TRBV5-6|14
ASSFLGTSGANVLT